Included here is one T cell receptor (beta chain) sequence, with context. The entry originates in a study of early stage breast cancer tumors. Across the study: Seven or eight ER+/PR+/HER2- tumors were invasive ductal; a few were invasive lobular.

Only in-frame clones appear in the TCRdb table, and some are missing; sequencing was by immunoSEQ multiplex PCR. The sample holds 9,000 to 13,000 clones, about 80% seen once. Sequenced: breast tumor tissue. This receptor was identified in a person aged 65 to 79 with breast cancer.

The CDR3 sequence: CASSVNTDTQYF. CDR3 bases: TGTGCCAGCAGTGTCAACACAGATACGCAGTATTTT. The chain couples TRBV28 to TRBJ2-3; the D is unclear. The CDR3 is 12 residues long. V dropped 5 bases and J dropped 2 bases, with 5 bases sitting between them. Germline V lookup: CDR1 MDHEN, CDR2 SYDVKM.